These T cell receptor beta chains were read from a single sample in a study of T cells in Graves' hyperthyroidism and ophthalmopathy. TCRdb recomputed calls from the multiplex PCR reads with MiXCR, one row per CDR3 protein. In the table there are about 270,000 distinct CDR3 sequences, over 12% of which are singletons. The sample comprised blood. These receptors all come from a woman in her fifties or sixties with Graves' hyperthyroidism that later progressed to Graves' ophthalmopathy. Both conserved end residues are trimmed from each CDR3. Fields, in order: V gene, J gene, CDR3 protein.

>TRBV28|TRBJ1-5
ASKGSSNQPQH
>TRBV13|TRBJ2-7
ASTGAVSSYEQY
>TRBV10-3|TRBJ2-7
AISGVATSYEQY
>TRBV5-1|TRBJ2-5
ASSLARSGAQETQY
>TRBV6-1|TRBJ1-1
ASSDQGMNTEAF
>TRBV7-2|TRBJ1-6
ASSFRPLYNSPLH
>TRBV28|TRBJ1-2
ASASGFYT
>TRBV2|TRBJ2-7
ASSEILAGSYEQY
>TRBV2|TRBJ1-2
ASRRTALDYT
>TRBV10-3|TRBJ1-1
AIRGGLNTEAF
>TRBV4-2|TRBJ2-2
ASSQVGVRSGLF
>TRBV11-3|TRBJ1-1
ASRSRDGGRYTEAS
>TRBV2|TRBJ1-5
ASRQANSNQPQH
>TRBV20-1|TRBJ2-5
SPWTSGNQETQY
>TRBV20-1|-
SARGLAGASYEQF
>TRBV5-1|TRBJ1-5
ASSPTGGASNQPQH
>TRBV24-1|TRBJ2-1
ATSGDRGLDEQF
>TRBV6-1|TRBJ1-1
ASSPREGYYTEAF
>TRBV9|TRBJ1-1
ASSVEGMTEAF
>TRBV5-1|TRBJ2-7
ASSFGTSGSGEQY
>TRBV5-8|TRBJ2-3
ASSVRDTQY
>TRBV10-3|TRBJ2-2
AISERVGVTGELF
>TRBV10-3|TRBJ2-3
AISEPWSGSSSDTQY
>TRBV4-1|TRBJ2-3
ASSQDRPSGSLGTQY
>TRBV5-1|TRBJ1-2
ASTDPPGYGYT
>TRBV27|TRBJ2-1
ASSLTGTGSYNEQF
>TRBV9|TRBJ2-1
ASSVSGRAENEQF
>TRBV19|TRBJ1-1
ASSPRRERGTEAF
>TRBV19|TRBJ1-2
ASRGQALPTYGYT
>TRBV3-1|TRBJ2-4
ASSPAGGALAKNIQY
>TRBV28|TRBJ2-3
ASRLAGVGTDTQY
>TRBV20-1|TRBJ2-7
SAPGLAGVHEQY
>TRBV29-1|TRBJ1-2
SVIHRGLGGYGYT
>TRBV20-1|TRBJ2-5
SARGGAGSTRETQY
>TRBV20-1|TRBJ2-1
SAPGAGSGYNEQF
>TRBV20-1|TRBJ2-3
SAAPSGRGHTQY
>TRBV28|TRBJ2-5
ASSLGAGSSGTQY
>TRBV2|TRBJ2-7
ASRRDAEQY
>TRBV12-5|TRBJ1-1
ASGLGQGRATEAF
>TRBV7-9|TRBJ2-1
ASTGGGQGGNEQF
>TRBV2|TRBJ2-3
ASSESGNTDTQY
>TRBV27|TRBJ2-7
ASTSISLRGLSYEQY
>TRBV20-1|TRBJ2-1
SARVLAGKNEQF
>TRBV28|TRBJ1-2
ASSLRGHNYGYT
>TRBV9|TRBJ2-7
ASSKRGTDSYEQY